The clone carrying this TCR beta chain turned up a few times. The data are from a study of somatic mutations in cytotoxic T cells in rheumatoid arthritis. Sequencing was performed with immunoSEQ multiplex PCR; in TCRdb, only in-frame clones are kept and a portion is missing. The sample has approximately 15,000 clones; over 65% are singletons. Trimming took 5 bases from V and 15 from J, leaving 8 bases between them. In germline, CDR1 is SGHDN, CDR2 FVKESK. The CDR3 length is 9 residues. The gene calls are TRBV14 and TRBJ2-1; D not resolved. The sample was CD8+ T cells sorted from blood. This TCR was sampled from an adult with rheumatoid arthritis. In DNA, the CDR3 is TGTGCCAGCAGCTTACGGCTGTTCTTC. This translates into CASSLRLFF.